The entry that follows covers one T cell receptor beta chain sequence. The antigen remains undetermined. This entry comes from a study of blood T cells in healthy people across ages. Then a second PCR, running about 6 to 11 cycles, was carried out with a sample-barcoded 5' primer and a J-beta primer mix. TCRdb fed the 5' RACE reads into MiXCR, producing one record per CDR3 protein. The sample carries about 720,000 distinct CDR3 sequences, roughly 25% recorded once. Study conclusions and caveats: Donors of long life had a larger count of naive CD4+ cells and greater diversity than aged donors. Because donor CMV status was unknown, expanded clonotype changes were possibly confounded.

Isolation recovered at least 6 million PBMCs from every sample. Germline loops: CDR1 SGHTA, CDR2 FQGNSA. Trimming stripped 0 bases from V and 0 bases from J, with 9 bases between. The CDR3 runs 16 residues. In addition, the sample was reused for a study of T cells of mothers and their children. From that report: The donor cohort consisted of three healthy Caucasian mothers and their six children.

This chain links TRBV7-2 with TRBJ2-4; TRBD1 or TRBD2 may be the D gene (5 bases each). This TCR came from a boy aged 5-17 years in good health. Sequenced sample: blood. The CDR3 nucleotides read TGTGCCAGCAGCTTAGCGGGGGACGTAGCCAAAAACATTCAGTACTTC. Residues: CASSLAGDVAKNIQYF. Filled out from reference TRBV7-2 and TRBJ2-4, the complete variable domain reads GAGVSQSPSNKVTEKGKDVELRCDPISGHTALYWYRQSLGQGLEFLIYFQGNSAPDKSGLPSDRFSAERTGGSVSTLTIQRTQQEDSAVYLCASSLAGDVAKNIQYFGAGTRLSVL.